Following are 10 T cell receptor beta chains from one sample sequenced in a study of Ad26.COV2.S vaccination and SARS-CoV-2 variants. The treatment is: around 19 received Ad26.COV2.S at low or high dose, single or two shots; a few received placebo; per-sample allocation not given. The samples date from day 63 after the first vaccine or placebo injection. The repertoire was sequenced with immunoSEQ multiplex PCR; TCRdb's copy has only in-frame clones and lacks some. The table has under 550,000 clones, around 90% seen once. The sample was peripheral blood, taken in a trial of Ad26.COV2.S vaccine versus placebo. The receptors shown here come from a person between 18 and 65 years old who received the Ad26.COV2.S COVID-19 vaccine or a placebo.

The V gene is TRBV12-3 or TRBV12-4, the J gene TRBJ1-2; a weak D match, TRBD1 (6 bases). The CDR3 sequence is 13 residues long. Trimming pared 3 bases from V and 4 bases from J, leaving 9 bases between. CDR3 sequence: CASSLRGSYGYTF. The CDR3 DNA reads TGTGCCAGCAGTTTGAGGGGGTCCTATGGCTACACCTTC.

This chain links TRBV7-2 with TRBJ2-5; the match to TRBD2 covers 8 bases. V shed 5 bases and J 5 bases; nucleotides not matched to a gene: 10. Per the germline V gene, CDR1 is SGHTA and CDR2 is FQGNSA. The CDR3 contains 15 residues. CDR3: CASSPAGGVTETQYF. CDR3 bases: TGTGCCAGCAGCCCCGCCGGGGGGGTGACGGAGACCCAGTACTTC.

The chain employs TRBV19 and TRBJ1-1; 7 bases match TRBD1. V trimming: 5 bases; J trimming: 0 bases; junction bases outside the gene matches: 6. Germline V gene sequence: CDR1 LNHDA, CDR2 SQIVND (reference sequence). This CDR3 is 15 amino acids long. CDR3: CASSVRGQVNTEAFF. The DNA for the CDR3 is TGTGCCAGTAGTGTACGTGGACAGGTGAACACTGAAGCTTTCTTT.

The chain has TRBV21-1 and TRBJ1-1; TRBD1 was called by the table and not checked on the DNA. TRBV21-1 is deemed a pseudogene. The CDR3 is 12 residues long. The CDR3 coding sequence is TGTGCCAGCGCCGAACAGGTCACTGAAGCTTTCTTT. This codes for CASAEQVTEAFF.

V is TRBV6-5 and J is TRBJ1-4; tentatively, D is TRBD1 (6 bases). V was cut by 6 bases and J by 6 bases, with 11 bases left in between. The CDR3 is made up of 13 amino acids. Germline CDR1 MNHEY, CDR2 SVGAGI. The CDR3 sequence: CASSRGPHEKLFF. The CDR3 nucleotides read TGTGCCAGCAGCAGGGGACCGCATGAAAAACTGTTTTTT.

This chain uses TRBV28 with TRBJ2-7, with a tentative D call TRBD2 (6 bases). V gave up 6 bases and J gave up 2 bases, with 14 bases separating them. The germline CDR1 and CDR2 sequences are MDHEN and SYDVKM. The CDR3 is made up of 14 amino acids. CDR3 region: CASSTPGRTYEQYF. The CDR3 region has the DNA TGTGCCAGCAGCACTCCCGGGAGAACCTACGAGCAGTACTTC.

The chain is built from TRBV7-8 and TRBJ2-1; TRBD2 agrees at 9 bases. The CDR3 runs 15 residues. Trimming at V came to 6 bases and at J to 4 bases, leaving 7 bases not matched to a gene. Germline assignment: CDR1 SGHVS and CDR2 FQNEAQ. CDR3 sequence (DNA): TGTGCCAGCAGTTTAAAGACTAGCGGTTACAATGAGCAGTTCTTC. It encodes CASSLKTSGYNEQFF.

Note on this clone: Other DNA variants within this sample encode the same CDR3. The chain links TRBV11-2 to TRBJ2-7; 13 bases are a match to TRBD2. From germline, CDR1 is SGHAT and CDR2 FQNNGV. V lost 5 bases and J lost 4; bases outside the gene matches: 5. This CDR3 has 15 residues. This CDR3 is CASSPTSGRAYEQYF. In nucleotides, the CDR3 is TGTGCCAGCAGCCCCACTAGCGGGAGGGCTTACGAGCAGTACTTC. The complete variable domain, with remaining parts taken from reference TRBV11-2 and TRBJ2-7, reads EAGVAQSPRYKIIEKRQSVAFWCNPISGHATLYWYQQILGQGPKLLIQFQNNGVVDDSQLPKDRFSAERLKGVDSTLKIQPAKLEDSAVYLCASSPTSGRAYEQYFGPGTRLTVT.

The CDR3 coding sequence is TGTGCCACCAGTGATTACATTTTCAACTATGGCTACACCTTC. The encoded protein is CATSDYIFNYGYTF. This rearrangement joins TRBV24-1 to TRBJ1-2; D gene ambiguous. This CDR3 spans 14 amino acids. In germline, CDR1 is KGHDR, CDR2 SFDVKD. Between the trimmed V and J ends, which lost 2 bases and 2 bases, there was a span of 8 bases.

This clone was seen just once. The genes are TRBV7-2 and TRBJ1-2; a weak D match, TRBD1 (5 bases). With 5 bases removed from V and 2 bases from J, the gap between germline ends came to 18 bases. The CDR3 consists of 16 residues. CDR1 and CDR2 from the germline V gene are SGHTA and FQGNSA. The CDR3 coding sequence is TGTGCCAGCAGCCCAAGGGGAGGGGTTCTCAACTATGGCTACACCTTC. Amino acids: CASSPRGGVLNYGYTF. The full variable domain, rest sourced from reference TRBV7-2 and TRBJ1-2, is GAGVSQSPSNKVTEKGKDVELRCDPISGHTALYWYRQSLGQGLEFLIYFQGNSAPDKSGLPSDRFSAERTGGSVSTLTIQRTQQEDSAVYLCASSPRGGVLNYGYTFGSGTRLTVV.